This record looks at one TCR beta chain sequence and its context. This sample is part of a study of OX40 agonist ivuxolimab in advanced cancers. Sampling of blood occurred at baseline, cycle 4 day 1, and cycle 7 day 1. Here immunoSEQ multiplex PCR was the method, and the copy in TCRdb shows in-frame clones only, minus some. The table lists about 48,000 clones, approximately 83% of them singletons. CDR1 and CDR2 (germline): SGHNT, YENEEA. The CDR3 loop spans 13 amino acids. Trimming removed 1 base from V and 5 bases from J, with 8 bases in between. The material was CD4+ or CD8+ T cells sorted from blood, obtained in a trial of the OX40 agonist ivuxolimab. The clonotype was recovered from an adult with an advanced solid tumor such as melanoma, head and neck, liver or kidney cancer. V is TRBV11-3 and J is TRBJ2-5; D perhaps matches TRBD1 (5 bases). In DNA form, the CDR3 reads TGTGCCAGCAGCTTAGGGGCAGGGGAGACCCAGTACTTC. Protein sequence: CASSLGAGETQYF.